This T cell receptor beta chain was identified during a study of read filtering for tumor transcriptome and immune sequencing. Molecular barcoded adaptors covering alpha/delta and beta/gamma chains were used on roughly 370 ng RNA. TCRdb passed the reads through MiXCR, listing each CDR3 protein once. Among fewer than 25,000 distinct CDR3 sequences, 22% were seen once, and the ten largest hold about 51%. The CDR3 covers 14 residues. Trimming took off 6 bases at V and 0 bases at J, with 10 bases between the two ends. Sequencing input: a population of CD138-negative cells sorted from bone marrow. V and J are TRBV12-3 or TRBV12-4 and TRBJ2-3, with a weak D call TRBD1 (5 bases). The receptor was derived from a donor at least 40 years old with multiple myeloma. The CDR3 protein is CASSKRQSTDTQYF. In nucleotides, the CDR3 is TGTGCCAGCAGCAAAAGACAGAGCACAGATACGCAGTATTTT.